This T cell receptor beta chain comes out of a study of T-cell reconstitution after alpha-beta-depleted transplantation in children. Overall study results and limits: As was reported, about two months after transplant, alpha-beta T cells came from several hundred expanded graft clones. Newly produced T cells mostly provided counts and TCRbeta diversity after one year, as hyperexpanded clones declined.

In this sample, this clonotype turned up many times. Its specificity is unknown. Per germline, CDR1 SGHRS and CDR2 YFSETQ. This CDR3 has 13 residues. V lost 0 bases to trimming and J lost 6 bases, with 7 bases between them. Molecular barcoding with unique molecular identifiers was used for the TCRbeta library. In TCRdb, the PCR reads were re-called with MiXCR into one record per CDR3 protein. Of hundreds of thousands of distinct CDR3 sequences in the sample, roughly a tenth are singletons; the top ten hold roughly 28%. The sequencing here drew on PBMCs, taken before TCRalphabeta/CD19-depleted stem cell transplant. The chain is built from TRBV5-1 and TRBJ2-1; D might be TRBD2 (5 bases). The TCR was taken from a child under two years old with acute myeloid leukemia, due to receive a stem cell transplant. The CDR3 DNA sequence: TGCGCCAGCAGCTTGGGCGGGTTCAATGAGCAGTTCTTC. Translating it yields CASSLGGFNEQFF.